The sequence of this T cell receptor (beta chain) was determined in a study of blood T cell repertoires in COVID-19 (dated by TCRdb to about 2020). Concerning the study at large: Collaborator samples came from the United States, Italy and Spain and covered acute and convalescent phases of COVID-19. The material from the prospective study consisted of cDNA or gDNA derived from T cells, B-cell-depleted T cells, or PBMCs. The dataset comprised deeply sampled blood TCRbeta repertoires from subjects exposed to, actively infected with, or recovered from COVID-19. A freely available public database, intended as a resource for researchers studying the immune response to SARS-CoV-2, is where the repertoires were released. Samples were obtained from the ongoing ImmuneRACE study (first 160 participants) and from approximately 1,200 subjects provided by 6 global collaborators. Sample metadata almost always included a de-identified subject ID, COVID-19 status, age in years and sex. Where available, HLA class I and class II types were obtained from metadata supplied by the sample provider rather than from assay-based typing. Here is what the overall study found, with its caveats: How much clinical and demographic metadata was included differed by source and by participant, and the metadata was provided uncurated.

Each collaborating institution followed its own protocols to collect whole blood in K2EDTA tubes. For TCRbeta analysis, collaborator samples were shipped as frozen whole blood, as isolated PBMCs, or as DNA extracted from either sample type. The junction shows trimming of 3 bases on V and 2 bases on J, plus 13 bases between the germline ends. Reading from cysteine to phenylalanine, the CDR3 counts 15 amino acids. Only the CDR3 DNA is retained, 45 bases long and in frame from the first base. The germline V gene (reference sequence) sets CDR1 to PRHDT and CDR2 to FYEKMQ. In the case of this clone: Its antigen is still unknown. There are no base qualities to consult, and no much larger clone falls within one base.

The immunoSEQ Assay, a bias-controlled multiplex PCR, was used to amplify TCRbeta CDR3 regions from genomic DNA. Per the source publication's procedure: Within the assay, amplification of reference gene primers was used to estimate how many nucleated cells each sample contained. To quantify the absolute abundance of each unique TCRbeta CDR3 rearrangement, sequence reads were collapsed and filtered. For each sample, productive Simpson clonality was calculated by taking the square root of Simpson's diversity index across productive rearrangements. Imported from immuneACCESS, the table was reduced by TCRdb to in-frame sequences with V and J called. These copies leave out some clones; in studies compared against another copy, an unresolved V gene accounts for under half, and the cause of the remainder is not known. D and trimming come from the DNA, and the V and J calls and clone size come from that table. The sample table holds 70,000 to 90,000 clones, of which more than 60% were seen once. The ten most abundant clones make up 11% of the sample.

The sequence came from a man between 65 and 85 years old with acute or convalescent COVID-19. Sequences were obtained from peripheral blood. The rearrangement joined TRBV13 to TRBJ1-2; the best D guess is TRBD1, with 6 bases matching. The sequenced DNA is TGTGCCAGCAGCTTTATTACGAGGGGGAACTATGGCTACACCTTC. It encodes CASSFITRGNYGYTF.